The sequence of this T cell receptor (beta chain) was determined in a study of cytotoxic CD8 clonotypes in ibrutinib-treated CLL. Comment on this clone: Its antigen is currently unknown.

CDR3 length: 15 amino acids. Per the germline V gene, CDR1 is LNHDA and CDR2 is SQIVND (reference sequence). Trimming shortened V by 5 bases and J by 6 bases, and 17 bases separated the two germline ends. The assay was immunoSEQ multiplex PCR, and TCRdb's table has in-frame clones only and misses some. The profile shows 200,000 to 250,000 clones, 70% to 75% of them singletons. Frozen-stored PBMCs produced 1.5 to 2 micrograms of genomic DNA for TCR beta libraries. Overall study results and limits: Investigators sampled sustained-remission and progressing patients at differing times. At ibrutinib response, clonality increased, and at progression it declined back toward baseline.

The sequencing here drew on PBMCs, taken after 12 months of ibrutinib treatment. This chain links TRBV19 with TRBJ2-1; D possibly corresponds to TRBD2 (5 bases). The origin of this receptor is a human donor with chronic lymphocytic leukemia. The CDR3, as DNA: TGTGCCAGTAGTGCGGTCAGCGGTTCTGGCAATGAGCAGTTCTTC. Protein sequence: CASSAVSGSGNEQFF.